The source of this T cell receptor beta chain is a study of a mutant IDH1 vaccine in newly diagnosed glioma. In the case of this clone: Its antigen is unidentified.

The CDR3 spans 16 residues. The germline V and J ends were trimmed by 0 bases and 4 bases, with 14 bases remaining between them. Germline CDR1 SGHRS, CDR2 YFSETQ. Profiling relied on immunoSEQ multiplex PCR, and the TCRdb table lists in-frame clones only, not all of them. This sample yields roughly 50,000 clones, of which roughly 81% are seen a single time; approximately 8.2% belongs to the top ten. Noted time point: week 23, last vaccination. The content of each vaccine dose was 300 ug of mutant IDH1 20-mer peptide, and topical imiquimod accompanied it. This TCR was recovered from a woman in her thirties or forties with glioma. Some clones in this sample may be carry-over from other donors' samples. The sample consisted of PBMCs, taken from a glioma patient whose treatment included an IDH1 peptide vaccine. V is TRBV5-1 and J is TRBJ1-3; D remains unclear. CDR3 amino acids: CASSLGASWQGNTIYF. The CDR3 region has the DNA TGCGCCAGCAGCTTGGGGGCCTCCTGGCAGGGAAACACCATATATTTT.